This entry describes one T cell receptor (beta chain). This clone is a singleton in its sample. Its antigen is still unknown. No much larger clone is present one base from it, and per-base qualities are unavailable. CDR1 and CDR2 are read off the germline V gene (reference sequence) as MNHNY and SVGAGI. There are 14 amino acids in the CDR3, from cysteine to phenylalanine inclusive. Only CDR3 DNA remains: 42 bases, in frame from the first base. V gives up 4 bases and J gives up 7 bases, and the segment between their germline ends measures 17 bases. TCRbeta CDR3 regions were amplified from genomic DNA by means of the immunoSEQ Assay, a bias-controlled multiplex PCR. In the authors' own workflow: Nucleated cell counts per sample were estimated from amplification of reference gene primers within the assay. To quantify the absolute abundance of each unique TCRbeta CDR3 rearrangement, sequence reads were collapsed and filtered. For each sample, productive Simpson clonality was calculated by taking the square root of Simpson's diversity index across productive rearrangements. This is the immuneACCESS table as TCRdb keeps it, with only in-frame sequences that have V and J called. A part of the clones is gone; compared with another copy, unresolved V genes explain less than half, and the rest is unexplained. The V and J calls and clone size were taken over from that table, and D and trimming were inferred from the DNA. In all, the sample holds fewer than 250,000 clones, and roughly four fifths of those were seen once. The ten biggest clones cover about 4.5% of the sample.

This sample is part of a study of blood T cell repertoires in COVID-19 (dated by TCRdb to 2019 to 2021). Some background on the complete study: Collaborator samples came from the United States, Italy and Spain and covered acute and convalescent phases of COVID-19. The material from the prospective study consisted of cDNA or gDNA derived from T cells, B-cell-depleted T cells, or PBMCs. Subjects who had been exposed to COVID-19, were actively infected with it, or had recovered from it provided the deeply sampled blood TCRbeta repertoires that made up the dataset. A freely available public database, intended as a resource for researchers studying the immune response to SARS-CoV-2, is where the repertoires were released. Samples came from the ongoing ImmuneRACE study (first 160 participants) plus 1,254 subjects from 6 global collaborators. Sample metadata almost always included a de-identified subject ID, COVID-19 status, age in years and sex. Where HLA class I and class II types were available, the types were taken from metadata supplied by the sample provider, not from assay-based typing.

What the research found in general, with its limitations: Clinical and demographic metadata were provided uncurated, with the amount varying by source and participant.

Each collaborating institution followed its own protocols to collect whole blood in K2EDTA tubes. For TCRbeta analysis, collaborators shipped samples in one of three forms: frozen whole blood, isolated PBMCs, or DNA extracted from either of those sample types. Sequences were obtained from peripheral blood. The TCR was taken from a woman in her 70s with acute or convalescent COVID-19. The rearranged chain carries TRBV6-6 and TRBJ2-7; TRBD1 is perhaps the D gene, given 6 matching bases. Read as DNA, the sequence is TGTGCCAGCAGTTTCCCCGGGACATCTTATGAGCAGTACTTC. This yields the protein CASSFPGTSYEQYF.